Listed below are T cell receptor beta chains from one sample, sequenced in a study of identical twins. TCRdb used MiXCR to reprocess the 5' RACE reads, holding one entry per CDR3 protein. The repertoire holds 500,000 to 550,000 distinct CDR3 sequences, about 22% seen once, with around 0.47% in the top ten. These same records also appear under a second study, on yellow fever vaccine responses in identical twins.

Sequencing was done on a sample of CD4+ T cells sorted from blood. The receptors here all came from a woman in her late teens or twenties in good health. Each CDR3 is given with its conserved first and last residue. The order of the fields is V gene, J gene, CDR3 length, D gene, clone size, CDR3 protein, CDR3 DNA. A D gene is named only where the DNA matches it firmly. Clone size is shown for a subset of rows, as once, few, many or a class of expanded clone.

>TRBV12-3/TRBV12-4|TRBJ1-2|14|.|.
CASTERGLIHGYTF
TGTGCCAGCACCGAGAGGGGGTTAATTCATGGCTACACCTTC
>TRBV11-2|TRBJ2-1|16|TRBD2|.
CASSPLGAGGSSEQFF
TGTGCCAGCAGCCCCCTAGGAGCCGGGGGGTCAAGTGAGCAGTTCTTC
>TRBV12-3/TRBV12-4|TRBJ2-1|13|TRBD2|many
CASSGLALNEQFF
TGTGCCAGCAGTGGACTAGCCCTCAATGAGCAGTTCTTC
>TRBV5-6|TRBJ2-3|17|TRBD2|.
CASLGRGGRISTDTQYF
TGTGCCAGCCTGGGGCGAGGCGGGAGGATTAGCACAGATACGCAGTATTTT
>TRBV5-1|TRBJ2-5|16|TRBD2|.
CASSLAGGPNGETQYF
TGCGCCAGCAGCTTAGCGGGGGGGCCGAACGGAGAGACCCAGTACTTC
>TRBV12-3/TRBV12-4|TRBJ2-1|15|.|many
CASSLLKSSYNEQFF
TGTGCCAGCAGTTTACTTAAGAGCTCCTACAATGAGCAGTTCTTC
>TRBV2|TRBJ1-4|13|.|few
CASTFVSNEKLFF
TGTGCCAGCACCTTCGTCTCTAATGAAAAACTGTTTTTT
>TRBV7-9|TRBJ2-7|13|.|few
CASSSRTTQGQYF
TGTGCCAGCAGCTCACGCACTACCCAGGGGCAGTACTTC
>TRBV7-8|TRBJ2-2|14|.|.
CASRVTENTGELFF
TGTGCCAGCAGGGTGACAGAAAACACCGGGGAGCTGTTTTTT
>TRBV5-1|TRBJ2-5|14|.|few
CASSSGQWVETQYF
TGCGCCAGCAGCTCTGGACAGTGGGTTGAGACCCAGTACTTC
>TRBV5-5|TRBJ2-1|15|.|few
CASSLGGLTYNEQFF
TGTGCCAGCAGCTTGGGCGGACTCACCTACAATGAGCAGTTCTTC
>TRBV12-3/TRBV12-4|TRBJ2-2|15|TRBD2|few
CASSLGSGINGELFF
TGTGCCAGCAGTTTGGGTAGCGGGATCAACGGGGAGCTGTTTTTT
>TRBV12-3/TRBV12-4|TRBJ2-3|16|.|.
CASSLTPGRDPDTQYF
TGTGCCAGCAGTTTAACCCCCGGCAGGGACCCAGATACGCAGTATTTT
>TRBV12-3/TRBV12-4|TRBJ2-1|16|.|few
CASSFSRRQGYNEQFF
TGTGCCAGCAGTTTTTCACGCCGGCAGGGGTACAATGAGCAGTTCTTC
>TRBV5-6|TRBJ1-6|14|.|few
CASSLSQGGTPLHF
TGTGCCAGCAGCTTGTCTCAGGGAGGGACACCCCTCCACTTT
>TRBV2|TRBJ2-7|11|.|few
CASSVGVEQYF
TGTGCCAGCAGTGTAGGCGTCGAGCAGTACTTC
>TRBV3-1|TRBJ2-3|16|TRBD1|few
CASSGRQGSSTDTQYF
TGTGCCAGCAGCGGACGACAGGGGTCCAGCACAGATACGCAGTATTTT
>TRBV20-1|TRBJ2-3|14|.|.
CSASLGRAEDTQYF
TGCAGTGCTAGTCTGGGTAGGGCTGAAGATACGCAGTATTTT
>TRBV12-3/TRBV12-4|TRBJ1-2|13|.|once
CASSFRPGYGYTF
TGTGCCAGCAGTTTCCGGCCAGGGTATGGCTACACCTTC
>TRBV5-1|TRBJ2-1|13|.|.
CASSFAGSHEQFF
TGCGCCAGCAGCTTTGCAGGGTCCCATGAGCAGTTCTTC
>TRBV13|TRBJ1-2|13|.|few
CASSLVQGSGYTF
TGTGCCAGCAGCTTAGTTCAGGGTTCTGGCTACACCTTC
>TRBV24-1|TRBJ2-5|12|.|many
CATSDFRETQYF
TGTGCCACCAGTGATTTTCGGGAGACCCAGTACTTC
>TRBV12-3/TRBV12-4|TRBJ2-7|14|TRBD1|.
CASTNRDRGHEQYF
TGTGCCAGCACCAACCGGGACAGGGGGCACGAGCAGTACTTC
>TRBV18|TRBJ2-5|13|.|.
CASSRQFQETQYF
TGTGCCAGCTCCCGACAGTTCCAAGAGACCCAGTACTTC
>TRBV12-3/TRBV12-4|TRBJ1-5|13|.|.
CASSLDPYQPQHF
TGTGCCAGCAGTTTAGACCCGTATCAGCCCCAGCATTTT
>TRBV11-2|TRBJ2-2|18|TRBD2|few
CASSLRTSGAGGTGELFF
TGTGCCAGCAGCTTACGGACTAGCGGGGCCGGGGGCACCGGGGAGCTGTTTTTT
>TRBV5-1|TRBJ1-1|16|TRBD1|few
CASSNRKEGAVTEAFF
TGCGCCAGCAGCAACCGAAAGGAGGGGGCTGTCACTGAAGCTTTCTTT
>TRBV10-3|TRBJ2-5|13|.|few
CAINRAVQETQYF
TGTGCCATCAATAGGGCGGTCCAAGAGACCCAGTACTTC
>TRBV7-9|TRBJ2-2|15|TRBD2|.
CASSVLAGSTGELFF
TGTGCCAGCAGCGTACTAGCGGGCTCCACCGGGGAGCTGTTTTTT
>TRBV4-1|TRBJ2-5|19|TRBD2|.
CASSQALTRGLAGGETQYF
TGCGCCAGCAGCCAAGCCCTCACGAGGGGACTAGCGGGAGGAGAGACCCAGTACTTC
>TRBV12-3/TRBV12-4|TRBJ1-1|15|.|.
CASSLGSNLNTEAFF
TGTGCCAGCAGTTTGGGGTCTAATTTGAACACTGAAGCTTTCTTT
>TRBV5-1|TRBJ1-2|14|.|.
CASSLTSGGYGYTF
TGCGCCAGCAGCTTAACGTCAGGCGGCTATGGCTACACCTTC
>TRBV12-3/TRBV12-4|TRBJ1-3|15|TRBD1|.
CASSSTGGSGNTIYF
TGTGCCAGCAGTTCTACAGGGGGGTCCGGAAACACCATATATTTT
>TRBV28|TRBJ1-2|14|.|.
CASSLPRVGYGYTF
TGTGCCAGCAGTTTACCCAGGGTTGGCTATGGCTACACCTTC
>TRBV27|TRBJ2-3|15|TRBD2|.
CASRTTSGSRNTQYF
TGTGCCAGCAGGACGACTAGCGGGAGTAGAAATACGCAGTATTTT
>TRBV12-3/TRBV12-4|TRBJ2-4|14|.|few
CASSFGTAKNIQYF
TGTGCCAGCAGTTTTGGGACAGCCAAAAACATTCAGTACTTC
>TRBV28|TRBJ1-5|16|.|.
CASSGPGQIHNQPQHF
TGTGCCAGCAGTGGACCAGGACAGATACACAATCAGCCCCAGCATTTT
>TRBV6-5|TRBJ2-7|16|.|.
CASSYSLSVNSYEQYF
TGTGCCAGCAGTTACTCCCTAAGCGTGAACTCCTACGAGCAGTACTTC
>TRBV4-1|TRBJ2-1|12|.|once
CASSQERYGQFF
TGCGCCAGCAGCCAAGAGAGGTACGGGCAGTTCTTC
>TRBV5-1|TRBJ2-3|15|.|medium-sized
CASSLTERGTDTQYF
TGCGCCAGCAGCCTGACCGAGCGGGGCACAGATACGCAGTATTTT
>TRBV7-2|TRBJ2-1|13|.|.
CASSLEENNEQFF
TGTGCCAGCAGCTTAGAAGAGAACAATGAGCAGTTCTTC
>TRBV15|TRBJ2-5|17|TRBD2|few
CATSRGKSSGTQETQYF
TGTGCCACCAGCAGAGGGAAGAGTAGCGGGACCCAAGAGACCCAGTACTTC
>TRBV2|TRBJ2-2|15|.|.
CASSESGGLTGELFF
TGTGCCAGCAGTGAATCAGGGGGACTTACCGGGGAGCTGTTTTTT
>TRBV4-1|TRBJ2-7|16|TRBD1|few
CASSQDRRQGAYEQYF
TGCGCCAGCAGCCAAGATAGGCGACAGGGGGCTTACGAGCAGTACTTC
>TRBV20-1|TRBJ2-1|13|.|few
CSAREGGQNEQFF
TGCAGTGCTAGGGAGGGGGGACAGAATGAGCAGTTCTTC
>TRBV7-9|TRBJ2-1|14|.|.
CASKRVSDYNEQFF
TGTGCCAGCAAACGGGTTTCGGACTACAATGAGCAGTTCTTC
>TRBV7-9|TRBJ2-2|16|TRBD2|few
CASSPGGLADTGELFF
TGTGCCAGCTCACCAGGGGGACTAGCGGATACCGGGGAGCTGTTTTTT
>TRBV24-1|TRBJ2-3|17|TRBD1|few
CATSGAGTGVYTDTQYF
TGTGCCACCAGTGGTGCCGGGACAGGGGTCTACACAGATACGCAGTATTTT